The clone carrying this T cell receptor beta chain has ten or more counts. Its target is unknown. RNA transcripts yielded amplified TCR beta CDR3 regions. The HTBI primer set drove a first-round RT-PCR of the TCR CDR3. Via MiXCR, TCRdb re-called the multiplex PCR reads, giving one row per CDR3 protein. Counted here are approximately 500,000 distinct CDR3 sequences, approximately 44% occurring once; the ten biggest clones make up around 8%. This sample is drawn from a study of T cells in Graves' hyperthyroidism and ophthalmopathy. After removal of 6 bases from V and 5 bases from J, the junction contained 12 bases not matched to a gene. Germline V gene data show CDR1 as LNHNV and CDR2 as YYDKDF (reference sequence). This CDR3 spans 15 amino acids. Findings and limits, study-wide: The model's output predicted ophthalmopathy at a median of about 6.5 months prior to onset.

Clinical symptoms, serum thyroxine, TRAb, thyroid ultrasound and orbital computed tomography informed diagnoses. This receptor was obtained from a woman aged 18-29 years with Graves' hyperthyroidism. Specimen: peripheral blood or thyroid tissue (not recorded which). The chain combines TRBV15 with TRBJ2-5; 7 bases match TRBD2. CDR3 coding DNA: TGTGCCACCAGAGGGGAGGGCAACCTACGGGAGACCCAGTACTTC. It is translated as CATRGEGNLRETQYF.